The next 17 T cell receptor beta chains were all read from a single sample in a study of blood T cell repertoires in COVID-19. The assay was immunoSEQ multiplex PCR, and TCRdb's table has in-frame clones only and misses some. The sample lists around 230,000 clones; around 88% were seen once. Input material: PBMCs or T cells enriched from blood (not recorded which). The receptors here all came from a woman aged 40 to 55 with acute COVID-19.

Worth noting for this clone: The same CDR3 arises from other DNA sequences in this sample as well. The chain links TRBV5-1 to TRBJ2-7; D unclear. From germline, CDR1 is SGHRS and CDR2 YFSETQ. The CDR3 has 12 residues. The V and J ends lost 1 base and 1 base respectively, with 3 bases between them. CDR3 sequence: CASSLPSYEQYF. CDR3 bases: TGCGCCAGCAGCTTGCCGTCCTACGAGCAGTACTTC. Variable domain in full (rest from reference TRBV5-1 and TRBJ2-7): KAGVTQTPRYLIKTRGQQVTLSCSPISGHRSVSWYQQTPGQGLQFLFEYFSETQRNKGNFPGRFSGRQFSNSRSEMNVSTLELGDSALYLCASSLPSYEQYFGPGTRLTVT.

This clone was seen a single time. The V and J genes are TRBV5-1 and TRBJ1-3; D not certain. The CDR3 has 16 residues. Germline loops: CDR1 SGHRS, CDR2 YFSETQ. Between the trimmed V and J ends, which lost 4 bases and 0 bases, there was a span of 14 bases. The CDR3 DNA is TGCGCCAGCAGCACGGCCCAGGCCGACTCTGGAAACACCATATATTTT. Translated, it gives CASSTAQADSGNTIYF. The complete variable domain, with remaining parts taken from reference TRBV5-1 and TRBJ1-3, reads KAGVTQTPRYLIKTRGQQVTLSCSPISGHRSVSWYQQTPGQGLQFLFEYFSETQRNKGNFPGRFSGRQFSNSRSEMNVSTLELGDSALYLCASSTAQADSGNTIYFGEGSWLTVV.

As to this clone: This specimen includes other DNA sequences encoding the same CDR3. The V gene is TRBV19, the J gene TRBJ1-4; tentative D call: TRBD1 (6 bases). V was clipped by 5 bases and J by 4 bases, with 11 bases between them. Germline loops: CDR1 LNHDA, CDR2 SQIVND (reference sequence). The CDR3 loop spans 14 amino acids. As DNA, the CDR3 is TGTGCCAGTAGTCGCAGAGGGGGTAATGAAAAACTGTTTTTT. Its protein product is CASSRRGGNEKLFF.

This clone occurred once. V is TRBV7-2 and J is TRBJ1-1; D uncertain. CDR1 SGHTA and CDR2 FQGNSA come from the germline V gene. The CDR3 is 14 amino acids. V was trimmed by 6 bases and J by 1 base, leaving 12 bases between them. CDR3 amino acids: CASRDPPGNTEAFF. CDR3 nucleotide sequence: TGTGCCAGCAGGGATCCCCCGGGGAACACTGAAGCTTTCTTT.

The rearrangement uses TRBV6-2 or TRBV6-3 and TRBJ2-7, with a tentative D call TRBD1 (6 bases). Trimming took 0 bases from V and 6 from J, leaving 18 bases between them. CDR1 and CDR2 (germline): MNHEY, SVGEGT. The CDR3 loop spans 16 amino acids. CDR3: CASSYSKGVGLAEQYF. The CDR3 DNA reads as TGTGCCAGCAGTTACTCGAAGGGGGTAGGTTTGGCCGAGCAGTACTTC.

The chain carries TRBV3-1 (or the pseudogene TRBV3-2) and TRBJ2-3; 9 bases line up with TRBD1. The ends lost 4 bases at V and 12 bases at J; junction bases unmatched: 8. CDR1 is LGHDT and CDR2 is YNNKEL in the germline V gene (reference sequence). There are 13 residues in the CDR3. For the CDR3, the DNA is TGTGCCAGCAGCCGCAACCGGGACAGGGATCAGTATTTT. Translation gives CASSRNRDRDQYF.

V gene TRBV2 combines with J gene TRBJ1-1; 9 bases are a match to TRBD1. Per the germline V gene, CDR1 is SNHLY and CDR2 is FYNNEI. CDR3 length equals 16 residues. The J segment lost 1 base and the V segment lost 5 bases, leaving 8 bases of the junction unmatched. The CDR3 DNA sequence: TGTGCCAGCAGTTCCGGGACAGGGTTGAGGAACACTGAAGCTTTCTTT. Amino acid sequence: CASSSGTGLRNTEAFF.

Only one count was recorded for this clone. The chain combines TRBV7-2 with TRBJ2-1; tentatively, D is TRBD1 (5 bases). This CDR3 is built from 16 residues. V was shortened by 1 base and J by 6 bases, with 16 bases between the two germline ends. Germline V gene lookup returns CDR1 SGHTA and CDR2 FQGNSA. The CDR3 DNA reads TGTGCCAGCAGCTTAGAAGTGACAGAAGTTCCCAATGAGCAGTTCTTC. This codes for CASSLEVTEVPNEQFF.

The chain recombines TRBV28 with TRBJ1-1; D remains ambiguous. CDR1 MDHEN and CDR2 SYDVKM come from the germline V gene. Trimming pared 6 bases from V and 5 bases from J, leaving 7 bases between. This CDR3 spans 11 amino acids. The DNA of the CDR3 is TGTGCCAGCAGCTCCCCTACTGAAGCTTTCTTT. Its protein product is CASSSPTEAFF.

V gene TRBV3-1 (or the pseudogene TRBV3-2) combines with J gene TRBJ1-1; 7 nucleotides align to TRBD1. V was clipped by 7 bases and J by 7 bases; unmatched bases: 12. The CDR3 extends over 14 amino acids. Germline CDR1 and CDR2: LGHDT and YNNKEL (reference sequence). DNA of the CDR3: TGTGCCAGCACCTCACGGGACAGAGGTGATGAAGCTTTCTTT. Translation: CASTSRDRGDEAFF.

The chain recombines TRBV5-1 with TRBJ2-1, with D perhaps matching TRBD2 (6 bases). Germline CDR1 is SGHRS and CDR2 is YFSETQ. V dropped 0 bases and J dropped 7 bases, with 11 bases sitting between them. This CDR3 is built from 14 residues. The CDR3 bases are TGCGCCAGCAGCTTGGGACTAGAGTATAATGAGCAGTTCTTC. It encodes CASSLGLEYNEQFF.

The CDR3 DNA reads as TGTGCCAGCAGTCAGAGGACAGGGAATGGCTACACCTTC. This sequence encodes CASSQRTGNGYTF. This chain links TRBV27 with TRBJ1-2; 8 bases agree with TRBD1. V shed 5 bases, J shed 6 bases, and the junction held 5 bases outside the gene matches. Germline lookup yields CDR1 MNHEY and CDR2 SMNVEV (reference sequence). The CDR3 has 13 residues.

This clone was counted at least ten times. The chain couples TRBV6-4 to TRBJ2-7; 9 positions match TRBD1. The CDR3 is 12 amino acids. CDR1 MRHNA and CDR2 SNTAGT come from the germline V gene. Trimming took 9 bases from V and 6 from J; bases not matched to a gene: 6. CDR3 amino acids: CARDRGSGEQYV. CDR3 DNA sequence: TGTGCCAGGGACAGGGGCTCGGGCGAGCAGTACGTC.

The chain carries TRBV5-1 and TRBJ1-1; D perhaps matches TRBD1 (5 bases). The CDR3 runs to 16 residues. The V gene lost 2 bases and the J gene lost 1 base, with 15 bases spanning the gap. The germline gives CDR1 SGHRS, CDR2 YFSETQ. The CDR3 DNA reads TGCGCCAGCAGCTTTAACAACGCAGGGCCGAACACTGAAGCTTTCTTT. Translating it yields CASSFNNAGPNTEAFF.

This rearrangement joins TRBV6-5 to TRBJ1-1, with 7 positions matching TRBD1. Trimming removed 5 bases from V and 2 bases from J; junction bases left unmatched: 5. The CDR3 is made up of 14 amino acids. The germline V gene encodes CDR1 MNHEY and CDR2 SVGAGI. The DNA of the CDR3 is TGTGCCAGCAGTCAGGGACAGCCAAACACTGAAGCTTTCTTT. This gives the protein CASSQGQPNTEAFF.

V is TRBV5-8 and J is TRBJ2-7; D might be TRBD2 (7 bases). The length of the CDR3 is 16 residues. Germline values: CDR1 SGHTS, CDR2 YDEGEE. Trimming took 2 bases from V and 6 from J, leaving 21 bases between them. The CDR3 region is CASSFIGGGPTGEQYF. In DNA, the CDR3 is TGTGCCAGCAGCTTTATAGGCGGGGGCCCTACGGGCGAGCAGTACTTC. The variable domain in full, with the rest retrieved from reference TRBV5-8 and TRBJ2-7, is EAGVTQSPTHLIKTRGQQATLRCSPISGHTSVYWYQQALGLGLQFLLWYDEGEERNRGNFPPRFSGRQFPNYSSELNVNALELEDSALYLCASSFIGGGPTGEQYFGPGTRLTVT.

The chain employs TRBV15 and TRBJ2-5, with TRBD1 identical over 8 bases. The CDR3 extends over 16 amino acids. J lost 2 bases, V lost 1 base, and 6 bases had no gene match. Germline V gives CDR1 LNHNV, CDR2 YYDKDF (reference sequence). CDR3 in DNA: TGTGCCACCAGCAGAGGGACAGGGAAGGGTCAAGAGACCCAGTACTTC. Translated: CATSRGTGKGQETQYF.